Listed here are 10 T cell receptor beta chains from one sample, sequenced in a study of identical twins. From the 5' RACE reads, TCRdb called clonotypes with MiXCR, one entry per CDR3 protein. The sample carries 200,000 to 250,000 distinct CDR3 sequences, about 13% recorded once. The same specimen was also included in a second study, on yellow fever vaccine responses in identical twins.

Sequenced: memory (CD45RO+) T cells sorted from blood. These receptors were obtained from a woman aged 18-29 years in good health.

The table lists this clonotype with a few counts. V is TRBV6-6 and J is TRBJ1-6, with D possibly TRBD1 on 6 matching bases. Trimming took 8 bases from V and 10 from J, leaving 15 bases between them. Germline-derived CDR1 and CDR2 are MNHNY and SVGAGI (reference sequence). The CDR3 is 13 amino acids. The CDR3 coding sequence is TGTGCCAGCGATCGGGGGGCGATCTCACCCCTCCACTTT. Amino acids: CASDRGAISPLHF.

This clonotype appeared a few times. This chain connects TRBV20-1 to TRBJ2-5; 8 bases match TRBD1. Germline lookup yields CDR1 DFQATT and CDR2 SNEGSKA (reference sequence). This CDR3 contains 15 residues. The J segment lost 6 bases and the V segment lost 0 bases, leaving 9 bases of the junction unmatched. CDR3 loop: CSARDGRGPLQTQYF. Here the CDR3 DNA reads TGCAGTGCTAGAGACGGCAGGGGGCCCCTCCAGACCCAGTACTTC.

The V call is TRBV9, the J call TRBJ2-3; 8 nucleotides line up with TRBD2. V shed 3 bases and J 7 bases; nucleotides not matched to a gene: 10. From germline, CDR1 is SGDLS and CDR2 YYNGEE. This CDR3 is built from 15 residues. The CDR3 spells CASSGGLDQANTQYF. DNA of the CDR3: TGTGCCAGCAGCGGGGGACTAGATCAGGCCAATACGCAGTATTTT.

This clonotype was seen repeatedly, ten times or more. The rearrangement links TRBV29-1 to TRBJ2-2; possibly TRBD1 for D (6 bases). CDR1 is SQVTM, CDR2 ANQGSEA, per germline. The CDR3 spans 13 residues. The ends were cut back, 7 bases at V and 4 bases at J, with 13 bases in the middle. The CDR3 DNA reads TGCAGCGCGAGGGAAGGGGGCACCGGGGAGCTGTTTTTT. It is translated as CSAREGGTGELFF.

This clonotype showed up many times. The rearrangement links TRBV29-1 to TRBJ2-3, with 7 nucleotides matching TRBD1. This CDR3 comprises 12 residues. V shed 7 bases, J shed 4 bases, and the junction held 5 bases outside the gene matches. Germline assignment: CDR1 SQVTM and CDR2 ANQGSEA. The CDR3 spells CSAMTGSDTQYF. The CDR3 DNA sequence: TGCAGCGCCATGACAGGGTCAGATACGCAGTATTTT.

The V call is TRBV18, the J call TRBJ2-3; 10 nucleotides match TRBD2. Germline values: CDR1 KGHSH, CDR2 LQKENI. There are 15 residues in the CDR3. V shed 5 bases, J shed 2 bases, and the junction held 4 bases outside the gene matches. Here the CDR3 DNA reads TGTGCCAGCTCAAGGACTAGCGGAAACACAGATACGCAGTATTTT. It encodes CASSRTSGNTDTQYF. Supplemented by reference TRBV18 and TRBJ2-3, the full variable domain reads NAGVMQNPRHLVRRRGQEARLRCSPMKGHSHVYWYRQLPEEGLKFMVYLQKENIIDESGMPKERFSAEFPKEGPSILRIQQVVRGDSAAYFCASSRTSGNTDTQYFGPGTRLTVL.

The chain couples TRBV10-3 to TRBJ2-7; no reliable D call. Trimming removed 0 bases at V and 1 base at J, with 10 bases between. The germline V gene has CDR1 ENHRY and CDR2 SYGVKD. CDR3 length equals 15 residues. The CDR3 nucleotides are TGTGCCATCAGTGAGTCGAAGCTAGTGTCCTACGAGCAGTACTTC. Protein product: CAISESKLVSYEQYF.

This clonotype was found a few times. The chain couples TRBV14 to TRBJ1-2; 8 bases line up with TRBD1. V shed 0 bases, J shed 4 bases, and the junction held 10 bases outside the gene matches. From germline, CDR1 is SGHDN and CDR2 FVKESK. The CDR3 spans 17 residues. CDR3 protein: CASSQDQGAAGSYGYTF. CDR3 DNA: TGTGCCAGCAGCCAAGATCAGGGGGCGGCTGGATCCTATGGCTACACCTTC.

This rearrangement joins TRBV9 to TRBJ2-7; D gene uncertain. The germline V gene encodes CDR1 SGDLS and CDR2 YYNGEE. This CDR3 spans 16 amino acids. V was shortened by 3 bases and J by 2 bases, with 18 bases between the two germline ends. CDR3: CASSGSSIRIPYEQYF. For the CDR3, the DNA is TGTGCCAGCAGCGGGTCGTCGATCCGGATCCCCTACGAGCAGTACTTC.

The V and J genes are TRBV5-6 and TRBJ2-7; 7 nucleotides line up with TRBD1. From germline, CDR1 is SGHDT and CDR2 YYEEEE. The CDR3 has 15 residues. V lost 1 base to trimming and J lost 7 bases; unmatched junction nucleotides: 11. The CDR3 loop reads CASSLLDRWIWEQYF. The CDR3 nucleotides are TGTGCCAGCAGCTTGTTGGACAGGTGGATTTGGGAGCAGTACTTC.